This TCR beta chain comes out of a study of long-term antiretroviral therapy in people with HIV. The authors ran the immunoSEQ assay, v3.0, at survey level. Profiling relied on immunoSEQ multiplex PCR, and the TCRdb table lists in-frame clones only, not all of them. This repertoire shows fewer than 45,000 clones, 80% found once; its top ten account for under 7%. This clone has just one count. This sample comprised unsorted PBMCs, obtained 3.4 years after starting antiretroviral therapy. The TCR was taken from a man under 40 with HIV.

CDR3 sequence: CASSQGPGANAFF. The CDR3 region has the DNA TGTGCCAGCAGCCAAGGGCCAGGGGCGAATGCTTTCTTT. The chain couples TRBV14 to TRBJ1-1, with D tentatively TRBD1 (6 bases). Per germline, CDR1 SGHDN and CDR2 FVKESK. The CDR3 extends over 13 amino acids. V was clipped by 1 base and J by 11 bases, with 14 bases between them.